Listed below are T cell receptor beta chains from one sample, sequenced in a study of vaccination and CD4 T cells after COVID-19. TCRdb analysed the PCR reads with MiXCR anew, one entry per CDR3 protein. The table lists about 22,000 distinct CDR3 sequences, approximately 67% of them singletons. Their antigens are not known. The material was CD4+ T cells from blood, cultured in vitro, obtained before SARS-CoV-2 vaccination. These receptor sequences come from a human donor who received a COVID-19 vaccine. CDR3s include the opening cysteine and the closing phenylalanine or tryptophan. D genes are given only for firm matches. Not all rows give a size; the values are once, few, many and, for expanded clones, a class.

J: TRBJ1-2; size: -; V: TRBV7-9; D: -; CDR3: CASSRPQGTNYGYTF; DNA: TGTGCCAGCAGCCGACCGCAAGGAACCAACTATGGCTACACCTTC
J: TRBJ2-7; size: few; V: TRBV27; D: TRBD1; CDR3: CASSPTGGRYEQYF; DNA: TGTGCCAGCAGTCCCACAGGGGGGCGCTACGAGCAGTACTTC
J: TRBJ2-2; size: -; V: TRBV2; D: TRBD1; CDR3: CASSRTGSNTGELFF; DNA: TGTGCCAGCAGTAGGACAGGGAGCAACACCGGGGAGCTGTTTTTT
J: TRBJ1-5; size: -; V: TRBV19; D: -; CDR3: CASSIGREGIQPQHF; DNA: TGTGCCAGTAGTATCGGGCGGGAAGGGATTCAGCCCCAGCATTTT
J: TRBJ1-5; size: -; V: TRBV6-1; D: -; CDR3: CASTGRQPLNQPQHF; DNA: TGTGCCAGCACAGGACGACAGCCCCTCAATCAGCCCCAGCATTTT
J: TRBJ1-3; size: few; V: TRBV7-6; D: -; CDR3: CASSLVGGSGNTIYF; DNA: TGTGCCAGCAGCTTGGTGGGGGGATCTGGAAACACCATATATTTT
J: TRBJ2-5; size: -; V: TRBV12-3/TRBV12-4; D: TRBD1; CDR3: CASSSSDRGGQETQYF; DNA: TGTGCCAGCAGTTCGTCGGACAGGGGGGGACAAGAGACCCAGTACTTC
J: TRBJ1-1; size: -; V: TRBV24-1; D: TRBD1; CDR3: CATSAGTGIMNTEAFF; DNA: TGTGCCACCAGTGCCGGGACAGGGATCATGAACACTGAAGCTTTCTTT
J: TRBJ1-2; size: medium-sized; V: TRBV7-2; D: TRBD1; CDR3: CASSSRTGGIYGYTF; DNA: TGTGCCAGCAGCTCTAGGACAGGGGGGATATATGGCTACACCTTC
J: TRBJ2-3; size: -; V: TRBV7-9; D: -; CDR3: CASSRVGTQYF; DNA: TGTGCCAGCAGCCGCGTGGGTACGCAGTATTTT
J: TRBJ1-2; size: -; V: TRBV5-4; D: TRBD1; CDR3: CASSLYRGYGYTF; DNA: TGTGCCAGCAGCTTGTACAGGGGCTATGGCTACACCTTC
J: TRBJ2-7; size: once; V: TRBV7-2; D: -; CDR3: CASSPDPGAYEQYF; DNA: TGTGCCAGCAGCCCCGACCCGGGGGCCTACGAGCAGTACTTC
J: TRBJ1-2; size: -; V: TRBV27; D: -; CDR3: CASSRIAGPNYGYTF; DNA: TGTGCCAGCAGTCGGATCGCTGGTCCTAACTATGGCTACACCTTC
J: TRBJ2-5; size: -; V: TRBV7-2; D: -; CDR3: CASSLEYQETQYF; DNA: TGTGCCAGCAGCTTAGAGTATCAGGAGACCCAGTACTTC
J: TRBJ1-5; size: -; V: TRBV19; D: -; CDR3: CASSILVAGARPQHF; DNA: TGTGCCAGTAGTATCTTGGTGGCCGGAGCGCGTCCCCAGCATTTT
J: TRBJ1-5; size: few; V: TRBV27; D: -; CDR3: CASSLSYTHSNQPQHF; DNA: TGTGCCAGCAGTTTATCGTACACTCATAGCAATCAGCCCCAGCATTTT
J: TRBJ2-5; size: few; V: TRBV2; D: TRBD2; CDR3: CASSEARGLAETQYF; DNA: TGTGCCAGCAGTGAAGCTCGTGGACTAGCGGAGACCCAGTACTTC
J: TRBJ1-2; size: -; V: TRBV27; D: -; CDR3: CASSPRDGGYYGYTF; DNA: TGTGCCAGCAGTCCGAGGGACGGAGGGTATTATGGCTACACCTTC
J: TRBJ1-5; size: few; V: TRBV19; D: -; CDR3: CASSMRGKQPQHF; DNA: TGTGCCAGTAGTATGAGGGGAAAGCAGCCCCAGCATTTT
J: TRBJ1-1; size: once; V: TRBV7-9; D: -; CDR3: CASSLSLGETTEAFF; DNA: TGTGCCAGCAGCTTATCATTGGGGGAGACCACTGAAGCTTTCTTT
J: TRBJ1-1; size: -; V: TRBV6-2/TRBV6-3; D: -; CDR3: CASGHRAEAFF; DNA: TGTGCCAGCGGGCACAGGGCTGAAGCTTTCTTT
J: TRBJ2-3; size: once; V: TRBV2; D: -; CDR3: CASSPDSLADTQYF; DNA: TGTGCCAGCAGCCCCGACAGCTTGGCAGATACGCAGTATTTT
J: TRBJ1-4; size: -; V: TRBV19; D: -; CDR3: CASMDSNEKLFF; DNA: TGTGCCAGTATGGACAGTAATGAAAAACTGTTTTTT
J: TRBJ1-2; size: few; V: TRBV11-2; D: TRBD1; CDR3: CASSGPGQGAYGYTF; DNA: TGTGCCAGCAGCGGACCGGGACAGGGGGCCTATGGCTACACCTTC
J: TRBJ1-5; size: -; V: TRBV20-1; D: -; CDR3: CSAGRVAGNQPQHF; DNA: TGCAGTGCTGGTCGGGTAGCGGGCAATCAGCCCCAGCATTTT
J: TRBJ2-7; size: -; V: TRBV7-9; D: TRBD1; CDR3: CASSPGTGRSEQYF; DNA: TGTGCCAGCAGCCCCGGGACAGGGAGAAGCGAGCAGTACTTC
J: TRBJ2-3; size: -; V: TRBV5-5; D: -; CDR3: CASSLRETDTQYF; DNA: TGTGCCAGCAGCTTGCGGGAAACAGATACGCAGTATTTT
J: TRBJ1-4; size: -; V: TRBV19; D: -; CDR3: CASSRSSGANREKLFF; DNA: TGTGCCAGTAGTCGCTCCTCAGGGGCGAACCGGGAAAAACTGTTTTTT
J: TRBJ1-2; size: -; V: TRBV6-1; D: TRBD1; CDR3: CASTDGQGYDYGYTF; DNA: TGTGCCAGCACCGATGGACAGGGTTACGACTATGGCTACACCTTC
J: TRBJ1-1; size: -; V: TRBV9; D: -; CDR3: CASSPGRINTEAFF; DNA: TGTGCCAGCAGCCCCGGGCGGATCAACACTGAAGCTTTCTTT
J: TRBJ2-7; size: -; V: TRBV20-1; D: -; CDR3: CSAIAGGTYEQYF; DNA: TGCAGTGCTATAGCAGGGGGGACCTACGAGCAGTACTTC
J: TRBJ2-5; size: -; V: TRBV6-2/TRBV6-3; D: -; CDR3: CASKASVETQYF; DNA: TGTGCCAGTAAGGCCTCGGTGGAGACCCAGTACTTC
J: TRBJ1-2; size: -; V: TRBV7-9; D: -; CDR3: CASSLEGGVGYTF; DNA: TGTGCCAGCAGCTTAGAAGGAGGGGTTGGCTACACCTTC
J: TRBJ1-2; size: -; V: TRBV7-6; D: TRBD1; CDR3: CASSLDTRGDGYTF; DNA: TGTGCCAGCAGCTTAGACACCAGGGGGGATGGCTACACCTTC
J: TRBJ2-5; size: -; V: TRBV7-3; D: TRBD2; CDR3: CASSLASGGAETQYF; DNA: TGTGCCAGCAGCTTAGCGAGCGGGGGGGCCGAGACCCAGTACTTC
J: TRBJ2-5; size: -; V: TRBV6-2/TRBV6-3; D: -; CDR3: CASTSGKGKETQYF; DNA: TGTGCCAGCACCTCGGGGAAAGGGAAAGAGACCCAGTACTTC
J: TRBJ2-1; size: -; V: TRBV20-1; D: -; CDR3: CSARVGESRFDEQFF; DNA: TGCAGTGCTAGAGTTGGGGAGAGCAGGTTCGATGAGCAGTTCTTC
J: TRBJ2-5; size: -; V: TRBV20-1; D: TRBD1; CDR3: CSARPFPGTEDQETQYF; DNA: TGCAGTGCTAGGCCTTTCCCCGGGACAGAAGACCAAGAGACCCAGTACTTC
J: TRBJ2-7; size: -; V: TRBV28; D: TRBD1; CDR3: CASSSRIHRGILSYEQYF; DNA: TGTGCCAGCAGTTCACGAATACACAGGGGGATCCTGTCCTACGAGCAGTACTTC
J: TRBJ2-2; size: -; V: TRBV7-8; D: TRBD1; CDR3: CASRVDRGYTGELFF; DNA: TGTGCCAGCAGAGTGGACAGGGGGTACACCGGGGAGCTGTTTTTT
J: TRBJ1-2; size: -; V: TRBV5-5; D: -; CDR3: CASSFLPANNYGYTF; DNA: TGCGCCAGCAGCTTTCTGCCAGCAAATAACTATGGCTACACCTTC
J: TRBJ2-1; size: few; V: TRBV6-1; D: TRBD1; CDR3: CASTDRGSSYNEQFF; DNA: TGTGCCAGCACCGACAGGGGTAGCTCCTACAATGAGCAGTTCTTC
J: TRBJ1-5; size: -; V: TRBV12-3/TRBV12-4; D: -; CDR3: CASSLEVDTSNQPQHF; DNA: TGTGCCAGCAGTTTGGAAGTGGACACTAGCAATCAGCCCCAGCATTTT
J: TRBJ2-5; size: -; V: TRBV7-7; D: TRBD1; CDR3: CASSLDRGLETQYF; DNA: TGTGCCAGCAGCTTAGACAGGGGGTTGGAGACCCAGTACTTC
J: TRBJ2-1; size: -; V: TRBV20-1; D: -; CDR3: CSAAWVGYNEQFF; DNA: TGCAGTGCTGCTTGGGTCGGATACAATGAGCAGTTCTTC
J: TRBJ2-7; size: -; V: TRBV2; D: TRBD2; CDR3: CASWGFGGGYEQYF; DNA: TGTGCCAGTTGGGGTTTCGGGGGGGGTTACGAGCAGTACTTC
J: TRBJ1-3; size: -; V: TRBV6-1; D: -; CDR3: CASSDFSSGNTIYF; DNA: TGTGCCAGCAGTGATTTCTCCTCTGGAAACACCATATATTTT